The 8 T cell receptor beta chains below were found in one sample sequenced in a study of blood T cells in healthy people across ages. The use of a sample-barcoded 5' primer and a J-beta primer mix characterized a second PCR of roughly 6 to 11 cycles. TCRdb re-called the 5' RACE reads with MiXCR, one entry per CDR3 protein. The sample has approximately 1.5 million distinct CDR3 sequences; 34% are singletons. Material for sequencing was blood. These receptors were obtained from a woman in her twenties or thirties in good health.

About this clonotype: The junction shows a germline mismatch at one end, possibly a read error. This chain joins TRBV4-1 and TRBJ1-4; D not certain. CDR1 is MGHRA, CDR2 YSYEKL, per germline. The CDR3 is made up of 15 amino acids. CDR3 coding DNA: TGCGCCAGCAGCCCATCTACGGGTTTTAATGAAAAACGGTTTTTT. Protein product: CASSPSTGFNEKRFF.

This clonotype was found a few times. The rearrangement joins TRBV15 to TRBJ2-7; 7 nucleotides agree with TRBD2. This CDR3 comprises 16 residues. Germline-derived CDR1 and CDR2 are LNHNV and YYDKDF (reference sequence). After removal of 1 base from V and 0 bases from J, the junction contained 6 bases not matched to a gene. The CDR3 bases are TGTGCCACCAGCAGAGCGCTTAGCGGGTTCTCCTACGAGCAGTACTTC. It specifies CATSRALSGFSYEQYF.

With respect to this clonotype: Relative to the germline gene, one junction end is altered; a read error may explain this. V is TRBV11-2 and J is TRBJ1-1; D unclear. Germline V gene data show CDR1 as SGHAT and CDR2 as FQNNGV. The CDR3 runs 12 residues. The CDR3 protein is CASSPYGVEAFF. The CDR3 coding sequence is TGCGCCAGCAGCCCTTATGGGGTGGAAGCTTTCTTT.

This clonotype has just a few counts. This sequence joins TRBV3-1 and TRBJ1-3; D call uncertain. The V gene lost 0 bases and the J gene lost 0 bases, with 9 bases spanning the gap. CDR3 size: 16 residues. The germline V gene has CDR1 LGHDT and CDR2 YNNKEL (reference sequence). The CDR3 sequence is CASSQDTVSSGNTIYF. CDR3 bases: TGTGCCAGCAGCCAAGATACGGTCAGCTCTGGAAACACCATATATTTT.

CDR3 DNA: TGTGCCAGCAGTTTCGGCTCGGACAGGGACTTTTTTGAGCAGTTCTTC. Protein: CASSFGSDRDFFEQFF. The chain employs TRBV6-4 and TRBJ2-1, with 8 bases lining up with TRBD1. V was pared by 5 bases and J by 9 bases, with 15 bases of the junction left unmatched. This CDR3 has 16 amino acids. Germline-derived CDR1 and CDR2 are MRHNA and SNTAGT.

This clonotype was detected only once. The chain combines TRBV20-1 with TRBJ2-1; TRBD2 matches 8 bases. Germline V gene sequence: CDR1 DFQATT, CDR2 SNEGSKA (reference sequence). This CDR3 region has 14 residues. The ends lost 1 base at V and 8 bases at J; junction bases unmatched: 7. The CDR3 here is CSARGHRGGHEQFF. The CDR3 nucleotides are TGCAGTGCTAGAGGTCACCGGGGGGGCCATGAGCAGTTCTTC.

This clonotype was seen only a few times. The chain is built from TRBV5-1 and TRBJ2-7; 13 nucleotides align to TRBD2. The ends lost 6 bases at V and 4 bases at J; junction bases unmatched: 16. The CDR3 runs 18 residues. Germline-derived CDR1 and CDR2 are SGHRS and YFSETQ. This chain's CDR3 is CASTKGLAGSFFEYEQYF. As DNA, the CDR3 is TGCGCCAGCACCAAGGGACTAGCGGGGAGTTTTTTCGAGTACGAGCAGTACTTC.

The chain uses TRBV10-3 and TRBJ2-5; TRBD2 matches at 10 bases. With V trimmed by 6 bases and J by 11 bases, 27 bases remained unmatched. This CDR3 region has 19 residues. Germline lookup yields CDR1 ENHRY and CDR2 SYGVKD. The CDR3 DNA is TGTGCCATCAGATCTATTAGCGGGAGGAGTTCCCGGTCCTACAATGAGCAGTACTTC. This sequence encodes CAIRSISGRSSRSYNEQYF.